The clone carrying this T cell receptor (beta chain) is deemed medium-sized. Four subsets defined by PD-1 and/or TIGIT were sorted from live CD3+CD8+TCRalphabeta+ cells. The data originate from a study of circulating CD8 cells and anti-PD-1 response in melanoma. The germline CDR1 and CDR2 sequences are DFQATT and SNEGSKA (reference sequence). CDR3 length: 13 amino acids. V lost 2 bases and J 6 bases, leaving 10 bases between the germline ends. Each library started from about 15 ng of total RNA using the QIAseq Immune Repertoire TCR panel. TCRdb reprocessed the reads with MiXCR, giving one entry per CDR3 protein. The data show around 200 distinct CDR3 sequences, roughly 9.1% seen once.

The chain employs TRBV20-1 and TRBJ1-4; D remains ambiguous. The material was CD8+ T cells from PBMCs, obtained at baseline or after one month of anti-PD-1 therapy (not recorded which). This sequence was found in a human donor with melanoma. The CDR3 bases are TGCAGTGCTAGACGGCAGGACGATGAAAAACTGTTTTTT. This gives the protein CSARRQDDEKLFF.